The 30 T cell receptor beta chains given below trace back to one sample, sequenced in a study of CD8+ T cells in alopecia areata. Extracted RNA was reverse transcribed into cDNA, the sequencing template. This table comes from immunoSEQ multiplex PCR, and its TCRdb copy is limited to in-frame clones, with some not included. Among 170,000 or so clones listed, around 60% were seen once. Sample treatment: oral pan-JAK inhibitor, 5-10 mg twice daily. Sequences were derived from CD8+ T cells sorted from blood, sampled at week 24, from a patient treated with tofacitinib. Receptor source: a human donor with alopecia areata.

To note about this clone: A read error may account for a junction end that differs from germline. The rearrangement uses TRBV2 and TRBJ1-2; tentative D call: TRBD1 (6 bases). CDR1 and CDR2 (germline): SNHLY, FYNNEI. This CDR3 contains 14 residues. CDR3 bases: TGTGCCAGCACCCGACAGGCTACGAGCTATGACTACACCTTC. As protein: CASTRQATSYDYTF. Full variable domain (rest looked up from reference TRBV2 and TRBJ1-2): EPEVTQTPSHQVTQMGQEVILRCVPISNHLYFYWYRQILGQKVEFLVSFYNNEISEKSEIFDDQFSVERPDGSNFTLKIRSTKLEDSAMYFCASTRQATSYDYTFGSGTRLTVV.

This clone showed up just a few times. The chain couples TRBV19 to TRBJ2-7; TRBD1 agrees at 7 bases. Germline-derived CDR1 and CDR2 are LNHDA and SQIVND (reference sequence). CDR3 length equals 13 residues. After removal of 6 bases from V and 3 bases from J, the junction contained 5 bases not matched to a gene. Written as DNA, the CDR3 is TGTGCCAGTAGCCCGGGACAGAACTACGAGCAGTACTTC. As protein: CASSPGQNYEQYF.

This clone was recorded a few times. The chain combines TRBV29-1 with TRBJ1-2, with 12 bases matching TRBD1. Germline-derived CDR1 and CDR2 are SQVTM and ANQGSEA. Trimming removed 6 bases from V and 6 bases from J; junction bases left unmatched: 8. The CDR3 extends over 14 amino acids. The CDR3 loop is CSVPGQGALDGYTF. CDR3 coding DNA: TGCAGCGTCCCGGGACAGGGGGCCCTGGATGGCTACACCTTC.

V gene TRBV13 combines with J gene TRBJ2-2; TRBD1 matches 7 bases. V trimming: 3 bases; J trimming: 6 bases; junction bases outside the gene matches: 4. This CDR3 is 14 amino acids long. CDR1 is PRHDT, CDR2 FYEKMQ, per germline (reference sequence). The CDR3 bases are TGTGCCAGCAGCTTTGGGACAGTCGCCGGGGAGCTGTTTTTT. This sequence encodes CASSFGTVAGELFF.

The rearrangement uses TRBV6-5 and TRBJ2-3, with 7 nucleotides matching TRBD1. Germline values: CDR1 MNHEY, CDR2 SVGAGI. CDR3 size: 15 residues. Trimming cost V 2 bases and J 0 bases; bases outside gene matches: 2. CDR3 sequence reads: CASSYDRASTDTQYF. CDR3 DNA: TGTGCCAGCAGTTACGACAGGGCTAGCACAGATACGCAGTATTTT.

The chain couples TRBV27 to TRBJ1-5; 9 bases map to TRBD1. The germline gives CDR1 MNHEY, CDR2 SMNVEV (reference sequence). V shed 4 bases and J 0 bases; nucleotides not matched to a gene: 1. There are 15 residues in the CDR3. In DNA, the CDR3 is TGTGCCAGCAGTTGGACAGGGGATAGCAATCAGCCCCAGCATTTT. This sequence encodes CASSWTGDSNQPQHF.

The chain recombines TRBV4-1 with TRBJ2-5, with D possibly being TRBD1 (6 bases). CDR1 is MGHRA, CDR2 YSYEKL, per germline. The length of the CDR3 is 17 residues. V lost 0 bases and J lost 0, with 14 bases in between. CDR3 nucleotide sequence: TGCGCCAGCAGCCAAGATTTTTGGGACACGTACCAAGAGACCCAGTACTTC. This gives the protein CASSQDFWDTYQETQYF.

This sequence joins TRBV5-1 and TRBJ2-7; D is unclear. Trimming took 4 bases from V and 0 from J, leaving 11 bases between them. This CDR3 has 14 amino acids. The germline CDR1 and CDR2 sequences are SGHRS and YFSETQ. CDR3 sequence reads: CASSPPLRSYEQYF. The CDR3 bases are TGCGCCAGCAGCCCGCCCCTCCGCTCCTACGAGCAGTACTTC. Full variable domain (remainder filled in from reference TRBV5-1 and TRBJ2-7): KAGVTQTPRYLIKTRGQQVTLSCSPISGHRSVSWYQQTPGQGLQFLFEYFSETQRNKGNFPGRFSGRQFSNSRSEMNVSTLELGDSALYLCASSPPLRSYEQYFGPGTRLTVT.

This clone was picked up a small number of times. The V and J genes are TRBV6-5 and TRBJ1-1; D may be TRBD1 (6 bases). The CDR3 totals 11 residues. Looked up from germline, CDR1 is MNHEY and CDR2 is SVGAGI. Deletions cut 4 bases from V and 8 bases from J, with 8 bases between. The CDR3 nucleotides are TGTGCCAGCAGTTCTGGGACAGAAGCTTTCTTT. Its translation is CASSSGTEAFF.

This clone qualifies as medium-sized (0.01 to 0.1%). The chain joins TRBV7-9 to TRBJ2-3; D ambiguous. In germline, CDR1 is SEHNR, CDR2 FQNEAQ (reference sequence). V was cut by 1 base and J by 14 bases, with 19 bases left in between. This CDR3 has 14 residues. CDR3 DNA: TGTGCCAGCAGCTTAGGGAGTCAGGCGGAAACCGGGTATTTT. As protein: CASSLGSQAETGYF.

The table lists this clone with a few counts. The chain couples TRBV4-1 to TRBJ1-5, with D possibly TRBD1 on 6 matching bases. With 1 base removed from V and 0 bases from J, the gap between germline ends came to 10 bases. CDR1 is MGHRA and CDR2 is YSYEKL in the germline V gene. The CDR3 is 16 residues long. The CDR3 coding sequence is TGCGCCAGCAGCCAAGTGCGGGACACTAGCAATCAGCCCCAGCATTTT. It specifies CASSQVRDTSNQPQHF.

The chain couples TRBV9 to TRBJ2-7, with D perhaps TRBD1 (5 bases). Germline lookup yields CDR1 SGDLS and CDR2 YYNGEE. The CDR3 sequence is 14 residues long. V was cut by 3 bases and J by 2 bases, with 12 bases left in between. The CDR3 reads CASSADGAAYEQYF. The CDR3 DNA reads TGTGCCAGCAGCGCCGATGGGGCCGCCTACGAGCAGTACTTC.

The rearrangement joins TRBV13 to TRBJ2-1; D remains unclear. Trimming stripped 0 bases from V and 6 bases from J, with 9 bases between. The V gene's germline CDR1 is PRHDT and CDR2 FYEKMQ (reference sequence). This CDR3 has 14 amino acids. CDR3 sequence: CASSLGRQLNEQFF. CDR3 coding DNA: TGTGCCAGCAGCTTAGGCAGGCAGCTCAATGAGCAGTTCTTC. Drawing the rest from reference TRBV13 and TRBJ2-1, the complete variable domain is AAGVIQSPRHLIKEKRETATLKCYPIPRHDTVYWYQQGPGQDPQFLISFYEKMQSDKGSIPDRFSAQQFSDYHSELNMSSLELGDSALYFCASSLGRQLNEQFFGPGTRLTVL.

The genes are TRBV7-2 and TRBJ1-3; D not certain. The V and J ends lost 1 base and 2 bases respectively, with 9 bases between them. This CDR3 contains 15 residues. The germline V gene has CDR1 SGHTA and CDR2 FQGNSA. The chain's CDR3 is CASSLVGLPGNTIYF. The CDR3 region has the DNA TGTGCCAGCAGCTTAGTAGGGCTCCCTGGAAACACCATATATTTT.

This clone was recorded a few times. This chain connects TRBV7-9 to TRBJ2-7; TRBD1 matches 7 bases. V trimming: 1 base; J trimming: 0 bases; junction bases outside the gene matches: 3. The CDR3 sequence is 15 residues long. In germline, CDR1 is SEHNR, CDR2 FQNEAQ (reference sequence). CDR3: CASSLDRGSSYEQYF. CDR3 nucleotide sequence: TGTGCCAGCAGCTTAGACAGGGGAAGCTCCTACGAGCAGTACTTC.

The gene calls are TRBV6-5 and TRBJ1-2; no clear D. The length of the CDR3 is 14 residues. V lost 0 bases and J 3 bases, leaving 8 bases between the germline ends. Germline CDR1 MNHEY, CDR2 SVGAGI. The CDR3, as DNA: TGTGCCAGCAGTTACTCGCTTCTTGACTATGGCTACACCTTC. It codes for CASSYSLLDYGYTF.

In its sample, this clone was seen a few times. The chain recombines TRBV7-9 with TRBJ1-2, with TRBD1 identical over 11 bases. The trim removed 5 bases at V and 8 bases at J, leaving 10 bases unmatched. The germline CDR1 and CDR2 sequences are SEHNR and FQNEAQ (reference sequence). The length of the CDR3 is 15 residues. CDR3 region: CASSQEDRGPGGYTF. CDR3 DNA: TGTGCCAGCAGCCAAGAGGACAGGGGGCCTGGAGGCTACACCTTC. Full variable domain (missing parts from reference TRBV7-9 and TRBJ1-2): DTGVSQNPRHKITKRGQNVTFRCDPISEHNRLYWYRQTLGQGPEFLTYFQNEAQLEKSRLLSDRFSAERPKGSFSTLEIQRTEQGDSAMYLCASSQEDRGPGGYTFGSGTRLTVV.

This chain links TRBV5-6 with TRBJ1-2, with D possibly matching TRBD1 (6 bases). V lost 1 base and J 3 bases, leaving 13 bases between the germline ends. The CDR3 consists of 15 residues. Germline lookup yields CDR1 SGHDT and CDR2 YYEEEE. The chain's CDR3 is CASSLSGALYYGYTF. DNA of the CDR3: TGTGCCAGCAGCTTGTCAGGGGCATTGTACTATGGCTACACCTTC.

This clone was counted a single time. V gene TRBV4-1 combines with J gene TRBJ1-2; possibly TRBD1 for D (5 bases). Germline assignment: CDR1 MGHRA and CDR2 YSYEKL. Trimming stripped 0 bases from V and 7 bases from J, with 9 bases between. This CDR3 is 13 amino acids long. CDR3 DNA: TGCGCCAGCAGCCAAGATGGAAGGGGTGGCTACACCTTC. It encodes CASSQDGRGGYTF.

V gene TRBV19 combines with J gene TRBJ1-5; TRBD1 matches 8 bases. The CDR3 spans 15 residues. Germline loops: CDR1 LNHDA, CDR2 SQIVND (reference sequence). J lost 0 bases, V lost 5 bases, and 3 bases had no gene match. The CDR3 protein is CASSWGQASNQPQHF. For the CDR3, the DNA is TGTGCCAGTAGTTGGGGACAGGCTAGCAATCAGCCCCAGCATTTT.

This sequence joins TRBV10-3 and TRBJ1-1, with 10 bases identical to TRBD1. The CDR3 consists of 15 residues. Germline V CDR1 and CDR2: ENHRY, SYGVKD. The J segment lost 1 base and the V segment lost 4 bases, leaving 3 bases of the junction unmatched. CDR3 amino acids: CAISGGDRGNTEAFF. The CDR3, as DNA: TGTGCCATCAGTGGCGGGGACAGGGGGAACACTGAAGCTTTCTTT.

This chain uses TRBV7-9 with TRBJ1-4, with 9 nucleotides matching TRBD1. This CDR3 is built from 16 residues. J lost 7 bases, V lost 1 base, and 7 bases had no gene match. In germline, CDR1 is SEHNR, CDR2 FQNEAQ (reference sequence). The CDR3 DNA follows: TGTGCCAGCAGCTTAGATTACGAGGGACAGGGTGAAAAACTGTTTTTT. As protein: CASSLDYEGQGEKLFF. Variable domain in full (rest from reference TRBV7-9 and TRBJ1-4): DTGVSQNPRHKITKRGQNVTFRCDPISEHNRLYWYRQTLGQGPEFLTYFQNEAQLEKSRLLSDRFSAERPKGSFSTLEIQRTEQGDSAMYLCASSLDYEGQGEKLFFGSGTQLSVL.

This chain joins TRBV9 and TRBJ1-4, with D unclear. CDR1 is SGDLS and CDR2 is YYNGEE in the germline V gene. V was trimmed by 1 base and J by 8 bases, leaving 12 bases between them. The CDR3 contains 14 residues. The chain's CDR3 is CASSVNGVEEKLFF. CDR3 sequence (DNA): TGTGCCAGCAGCGTAAACGGGGTCGAGGAAAAACTGTTTTTT.

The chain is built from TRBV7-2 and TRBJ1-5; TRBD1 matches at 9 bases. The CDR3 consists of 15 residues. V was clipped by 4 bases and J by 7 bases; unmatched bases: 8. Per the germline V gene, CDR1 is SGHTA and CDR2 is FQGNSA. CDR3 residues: CASSWKGQGGQPQHF. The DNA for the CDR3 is TGTGCCAGCAGCTGGAAGGGACAGGGCGGACAGCCCCAGCATTTT.

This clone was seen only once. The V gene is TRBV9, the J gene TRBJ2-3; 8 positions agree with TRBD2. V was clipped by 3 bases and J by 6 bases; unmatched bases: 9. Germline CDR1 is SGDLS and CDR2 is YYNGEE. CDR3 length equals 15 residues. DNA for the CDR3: TGTGCCAGCAGCGCCCTTAGCGGGGAGGGGGATACGCAGTATTTT. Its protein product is CASSALSGEGDTQYF.

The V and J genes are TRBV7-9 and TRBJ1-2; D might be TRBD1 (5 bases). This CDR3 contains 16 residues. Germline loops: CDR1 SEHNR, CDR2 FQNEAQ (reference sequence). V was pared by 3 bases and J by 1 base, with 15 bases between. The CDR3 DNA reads TGTGCCAGCAGCTTTTTTGGGGACCCGGGTAACTATGGCTACACCTTC. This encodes CASSFFGDPGNYGYTF. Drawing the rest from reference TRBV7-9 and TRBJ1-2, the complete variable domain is DTGVSQNPRHKITKRGQNVTFRCDPISEHNRLYWYRQTLGQGPEFLTYFQNEAQLEKSRLLSDRFSAERPKGSFSTLEIQRTEQGDSAMYLCASSFFGDPGNYGYTFGSGTRLTVV.

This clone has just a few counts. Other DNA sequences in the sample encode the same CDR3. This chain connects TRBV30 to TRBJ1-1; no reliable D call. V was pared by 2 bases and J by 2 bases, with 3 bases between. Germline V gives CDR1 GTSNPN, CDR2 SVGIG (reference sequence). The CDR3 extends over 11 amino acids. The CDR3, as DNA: TGTGCCTGGAGTCTAAACACTGAAGCTTTCTTT. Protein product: CAWSLNTEAFF.

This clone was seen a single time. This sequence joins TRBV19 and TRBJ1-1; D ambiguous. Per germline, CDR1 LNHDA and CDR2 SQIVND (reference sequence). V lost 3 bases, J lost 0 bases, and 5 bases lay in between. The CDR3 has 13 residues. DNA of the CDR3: TGTGCCAGTAGTATGGCAGTGAACACTGAAGCTTTCTTT. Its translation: CASSMAVNTEAFF.

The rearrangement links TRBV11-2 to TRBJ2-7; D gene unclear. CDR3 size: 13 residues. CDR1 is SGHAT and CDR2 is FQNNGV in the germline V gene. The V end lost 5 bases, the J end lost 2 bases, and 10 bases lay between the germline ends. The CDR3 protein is CASSLGKAYEQYF. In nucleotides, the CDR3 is TGTGCCAGCAGCCTAGGGAAGGCCTACGAGCAGTACTTC.

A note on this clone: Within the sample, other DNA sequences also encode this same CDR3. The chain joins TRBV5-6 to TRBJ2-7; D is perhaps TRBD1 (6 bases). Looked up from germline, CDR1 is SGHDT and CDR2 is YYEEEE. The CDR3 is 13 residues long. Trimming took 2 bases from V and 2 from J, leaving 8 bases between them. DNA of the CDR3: TGTGCCAGCAGCTTCGGACAGACCTACGAGCAGTACTTC. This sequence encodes CASSFGQTYEQYF.